What follows are 12 T cell receptor beta chains derived from one specimen sequenced in a study of T cell responses to AZD1222 COVID-19 vaccine. Sequencing used immunoSEQ multiplex PCR; TCRdb keeps in-frame clones, though not all of them. The table includes over 110,000 clones, almost 90% detected once. This specimen consisted of peripheral blood, obtained 28 days after the second AZD1222 dose. Receptors were obtained from an adult who received the AZD1222 COVID-19 vaccine.

The chain couples TRBV12-3 or TRBV12-4 to TRBJ1-2, with unresolved D. Trimming took 7 bases from V and 6 from J, leaving 12 bases between them. This CDR3 region has 12 residues. The DNA for the CDR3 is TGTGCCAGCACCCACTCTAGGAATGGCTACACCTTC. It yields the protein CASTHSRNGYTF.

The gene calls are TRBV19 and TRBJ1-2; TRBD1 matches 8 bases. Per the germline V gene, CDR1 is LNHDA and CDR2 is SQIVND (reference sequence). Germline trimming cut 0 bases from V and 8 bases from J; bases unmatched to any gene: 8. This CDR3 region has 15 residues. The DNA for the CDR3 is TGTGCCAGTAGTATAGAGACCGGGACAGGTGACGGCTACACCTTC. It yields the protein CASSIETGTGDGYTF.

The chain links TRBV12-3 or TRBV12-4 to TRBJ1-2; TRBD1 might be the D (5 bases). The V and J ends lost 7 bases and 8 bases respectively, with 17 bases between them. The CDR3 totals 13 residues. The CDR3 loop is CASTPGPNRGYTF. CDR3 DNA: TGTGCCAGCACCCCGGGACCAAATAGGGGCTACACCTTC.

The chain has TRBV27 and TRBJ1-1, with D hard to call. Germline values: CDR1 MNHEY, CDR2 SMNVEV (reference sequence). V lost 0 bases to trimming and J lost 3 bases, with 8 bases between them. The CDR3 contains 14 residues. In nucleotides, the CDR3 is TGTGCCAGCAGTTTATCGAGGGCAGACACTGAAGCTTTCTTT. Translating it yields CASSLSRADTEAFF.

V gene TRBV14 combines with J gene TRBJ2-1; 8 positions match TRBD2. J lost 4 bases, V lost 4 bases, and 9 bases had no gene match. The CDR3 covers 16 residues. In germline, CDR1 is SGHDN, CDR2 FVKESK. The CDR3 region is CASSPSRGGLYNEQFF. The CDR3 bases are TGTGCCAGCAGCCCTTCCCGGGGGGGATTGTACAATGAGCAGTTCTTC.

This sequence joins TRBV15 and TRBJ2-7; TRBD1 matches 10 bases. Unmatched junction bases numbered 5, after V lost 5 bases and J lost 4 bases. This CDR3 has 14 residues. CDR1 and CDR2 (germline): LNHNV, YYDKDF (reference sequence). CDR3 in amino acids: CATSPWDRGYEQYF. CDR3 DNA: TGTGCCACCAGCCCCTGGGACAGGGGTTACGAGCAGTACTTC.

The chain employs TRBV5-1 and TRBJ1-1; D is unclear. The CDR3 is made up of 13 amino acids. Trimming removed 0 bases at V and 5 bases at J, with 8 bases between. CDR1 is SGHRS and CDR2 is YFSETQ in the germline V gene. The CDR3 reads CASSLDGETEAFF. In DNA form, the CDR3 reads TGCGCCAGCAGCTTGGACGGGGAGACTGAAGCTTTCTTT.

The rearrangement links TRBV6-5 to TRBJ1-2, with 9 positions matching TRBD1. Looked up from germline, CDR1 is MNHEY and CDR2 is SVGAGI. This CDR3 is 13 amino acids long. J gave up 7 bases and V 5 bases, and 5 bases lay outside the gene matches. CDR3 DNA sequence: TGTGCCAGCAGTCCGGACAGGGGCAGTGGCTACACCTTC. Residues: CASSPDRGSGYTF.

J is TRBJ1-4 and V is TRBV7-2, with D hard to call. Trimming took 6 bases from V and 2 from J, leaving 16 bases between them. The CDR3 runs to 16 residues. In germline, CDR1 is SGHTA, CDR2 FQGNSA. DNA of the CDR3: TGTGCCAGCAGGGCCCCGAGCTTGGAGACTAATGAAAAACTGTTTTTT. Protein sequence: CASRAPSLETNEKLFF.

The V call is TRBV11-2, the J call TRBJ2-1; TRBD2 is a possible D gene (5 bases). CDR3 size: 18 residues. V was trimmed by 0 bases and J by 0 bases, leaving 15 bases between them. Per the germline V gene, CDR1 is SGHAT and CDR2 is FQNNGV. CDR3 in DNA: TGTGCCAGCAGCTTAGACGTAGGCGGGCCTAGCTCCTACAATGAGCAGTTCTTC. This codes for CASSLDVGGPSSYNEQFF.

About this clone itself: Germline and junction disagree at one end, which may indicate a read error. The V call is TRBV28, the J call TRBJ1-6; maybe TRBD1 (6 bases). CDR1 MDHEN and CDR2 SYDVKM come from the germline V gene. The CDR3 runs to 17 residues. The CDR3 sequence: CASRPRPDSPNKSPLHF. In DNA, the CDR3 is TGTGCCAGCAGGCCCCGTCCGGACAGCCCAAATAAATCACCCCTCCACTTT.

The chain links TRBV7-6 to TRBJ2-1, with a weak D call TRBD2 (5 bases). The germline V gene has CDR1 SGHVS and CDR2 FNYEAQ. The CDR3 has 15 amino acids. Between the trimmed V and J ends, which lost 6 bases and 2 bases, there was a span of 14 bases. The CDR3 loop reads CASSSRGSAYNEQFF. The CDR3 bases are TGTGCCAGCAGTTCCCGGGGATCGGCCTACAATGAGCAGTTCTTC.